The rows below give T cell receptor beta chains drawn from one sample of a study of T cell responses to AZD1222 COVID-19 vaccine. The table came from immunoSEQ multiplex PCR; TCRdb's copy has only in-frame clones and leaves some out. Of about 220,000 clones in the sample, more than 85% are singletons; the top ten hold roughly 1%. This specimen consisted of peripheral blood, obtained on day 0 of MenACWY control vaccination. The receptors shown here come from an adult in good health. The CDR3 runs from the conserved cysteine through the conserved F or W. Part of the rows lack a size; the others show once, few, many or a class for expanded clones.

TRBV6-6,.,CASRKEQGRDTQYF
TRBV9,once,CASSPRTDIYEQYF
TRBV2,.,CASKNGQGGTEAFF
TRBV5-4,.,CASSPGGATNEKLFF
TRBV24-1,once,CATSAGGIDTGELFF
TRBV19,.,CASSPHREEKLFF
TRBV4-3,.,CASSQDGAGLGNEQFF
TRBV5-1,.,CASSLTTGGPDTQYF
TRBV7-2,.,CASTPNWGGRRSDTQYF
TRBV3-1/TRBV3-2,.,CASSLGGGTGSYTF
TRBV18,.,CASSPTRGKTEAFF
TRBV30,.,CAWSVPAGEGYTF
TRBV3-1/TRBV3-2,few,CASSQGQDYGYTF
TRBV28,.,CASTKQGSGGSPLHF
TRBV5-4,.,CASSFGQGLYGYTF
TRBV20-1,.,CSARDSPEAFF
TRBV5-1,.,CASSEQPASGGLTGELFF
TRBV18,.,CASSPGGGNTEAFF
TRBV3-1/TRBV3-2,.,CASSQGYNEQFF
TRBV7-6,.,CASSFGPGQETQYF
TRBV28,.,CASSQPTGLEGYTF
TRBV5-1,.,CASSLARAGVPGELFF
TRBV6-2/TRBV6-3,.,CASSRWARVMDEQFF
TRBV7-8,.,CASSRGLLSNQPQHF
TRBV4-1,.,CARSRAGTGDSEQYF
TRBV10-1,.,CASSAGVTYEQYF
TRBV18,.,CASYQGQGDYTF
TRBV28,.,CASRLDRGRGTEAFF
TRBV18,.,CASSAGTGNTEAFF
TRBV5-1,.,CASSSRETGELFF
TRBV11-2,.,CASSSIRRGKGADYGYTF
TRBV5-1,.,CASSLVGHGYTF
TRBV5-4,.,CASSDAEAGRYGYTF
TRBV6-5,.,CASRAPGDEQYF
TRBV28,.,CASRTAGSNEQFF
TRBV29-1,once,CSGRDRGISETQYF
TRBV2,.,CASSKSSPDTQYF
TRBV11-2,.,CASSLNLGNYGYTF
TRBV5-4,.,CASNLAGVNVDEQFF
TRBV7-9,.,CASSLAGRERGYTF
TRBV6-5,.,CASRRDAADTQYF
TRBV27,.,CASSYGQGARGTEAFF
TRBV19,.,CASRPPPGSGYTF
TRBV7-9,.,CASSGTGTPSSYNEQFF
TRBV13,.,CASTIQGDEQYF
TRBV6-5,.,CASRLAGEYTGELFF
TRBV3-1/TRBV3-2,.,CASTISAGNEKLFF
TRBV5-4,.,CASSPGLDPTSTGELFF
TRBV6-6,.,CASSPTRQATSNQPQHF
TRBV5-1,.,CASSFEGRGNTEAFF
TRBV7-8,once,CASSFDRRRGYTF
TRBV4-3,.,CASSQDAAGAYNEQFF
TRBV7-3,.,CASSLRGQGSHEQYF
TRBV23-1,.,CASSQHRDRGLQETQYF
TRBV15,.,CATSRAPSGYTF
TRBV19,.,CASSRQGVDGYTF